Presented here are 9 T cell receptor beta chains from one specimen sequenced in a study of blood T cell repertoires in COVID-19. Sequenced by immunoSEQ multiplex PCR; TCRdb stores in-frame clones only, minus some. The sample records approximately 490,000 clones, roughly nine tenths being singletons. Sequences were obtained from PBMCs or T cells enriched from blood (not recorded which). The origin of the receptors is an older woman who had recovered from COVID-19.

This CDR3 is CAISAAGSNEKLFF. The CDR3 bases are TGTGCCATCAGTGCGGCGGGGTCTAATGAAAAACTGTTTTTT. The genes are TRBV10-3 and TRBJ1-4; D is undetermined. The V end was cut by 4 bases, the J end by 3 bases, with 9 bases between. Germline lookup yields CDR1 ENHRY and CDR2 SYGVKD. The CDR3 consists of 14 residues.

The chain links TRBV10-3 to TRBJ2-2; a weak D match, TRBD1 (6 bases). The V end was cut by 11 bases, the J end by 4 bases, with 17 bases between. In germline, CDR1 is ENHRY, CDR2 SYGVKD. This CDR3 region has 14 residues. The CDR3 spells CASRGAGATGELFF. In DNA form, the CDR3 reads TGTGCCTCCAGGGGCGCAGGGGCCACCGGGGAGCTGTTTTTT.

The rearrangement uses TRBV13 and TRBJ2-7; possibly TRBD2 for D (7 bases). This CDR3 contains 15 residues. The V and J ends lost 4 bases and 4 bases respectively, with 17 bases between them. Germline V gene lookup returns CDR1 PRHDT and CDR2 FYEKMQ (reference sequence). The CDR3 here is CASSSKRGGGYEQYF. The CDR3 nucleotides read TGTGCCAGCAGCTCCAAGCGAGGGGGGGGATACGAGCAGTACTTC.

This sequence joins TRBV19 and TRBJ2-2, with TRBD2 matching 7 bases. The CDR3 length is 15 residues. In germline, CDR1 is LNHDA, CDR2 SQIVND (reference sequence). V shed 5 bases and J 3 bases; nucleotides not matched to a gene: 6. DNA for the CDR3: TGTGCCAGTAGTTCGCGTGGACTAGACACCGGGGAGCTGTTTTTT. Residues: CASSSRGLDTGELFF.

The genes are TRBV9 and TRBJ2-3; tentatively, D is TRBD2 (6 bases). V lost 4 bases, J lost 8 bases, and 20 bases lay in between. The length of the CDR3 is 15 residues. Germline values: CDR1 SGDLS, CDR2 YYNGEE. CDR3 protein: CASSSPLGPGGTQYF. CDR3 bases: TGTGCCAGCAGCTCCCCCCTGGGCCCCGGGGGTACGCAGTATTTT.

The gene calls are TRBV5-1 and TRBJ2-3, with TRBD1 matching over 9 bases. V shed 4 bases and J 0 bases; nucleotides not matched to a gene: 6. CDR3 length: 16 amino acids. Germline V CDR1 and CDR2: SGHRS, YFSETQ. The CDR3 region is CASSPMTGGSTDTQYF. The DNA of the CDR3 is TGCGCCAGCAGCCCAATGACAGGGGGGAGCACAGATACGCAGTATTTT. The full variable domain, completed using reference TRBV5-1 and TRBJ2-3, is KAGVTQTPRYLIKTRGQQVTLSCSPISGHRSVSWYQQTPGQGLQFLFEYFSETQRNKGNFPGRFSGRQFSNSRSEMNVSTLELGDSALYLCASSPMTGGSTDTQYFGPGTRLTVL.

The V gene is TRBV5-1, the J gene TRBJ1-6; tentatively, D is TRBD1 (5 bases). Germline-derived CDR1 and CDR2 are SGHRS and YFSETQ. Deletions cut 4 bases from V and 5 bases from J, with 22 bases between. The CDR3 loop spans 18 amino acids. DNA of the CDR3: TGCGCCAGCAGCACCGAAGGGGCCGCCCTTCCCAATAATTCACCCCTCCACTTT. Translating gives CASSTEGAALPNNSPLHF.

This rearrangement joins TRBV5-4 to TRBJ2-5, with 16 nucleotides matching TRBD2. V was clipped by 2 bases and J by 4 bases; unmatched bases: 8. Germline V gene data show CDR1 as SGHNT and CDR2 as YYREEE (reference sequence). The CDR3 runs to 18 residues. The CDR3 spells CASSLPGTSGGVVETQYF. CDR3 DNA: TGTGCCAGCAGCTTACCCGGGACTAGCGGGGGGGTTGTAGAGACCCAGTACTTC. Complete variable domain (other parts from reference TRBV5-4 and TRBJ2-5): ETGVTQSPTHLIKTRGQQVTLRCSSQSGHNTVSWYQQALGQGPQFIFQYYREEENGRGNFPPRFSGLQFPNYSSELNVNALELDDSALYLCASSLPGTSGGVVETQYFGPGTRLLVL.

V usage is TRBV5-1 and J usage is TRBJ1-3; no clear D. Trimming removed 4 bases at V and 2 bases at J, with 10 bases between. Germline CDR1 is SGHRS and CDR2 is YFSETQ. The CDR3 loop spans 14 amino acids. In nucleotides, the CDR3 is TGCGCCAGCAGCCCAGGATCGGCTGGAAACACCATATATTTT. This translates into CASSPGSAGNTIYF.